Listed below are T cell receptor beta chains from one sample, sequenced in a study of immune evolution from preneoplasia to lung adenocarcinoma. Using immunoSEQ multiplex PCR, the repertoire was profiled, and TCRdb retains in-frame clones only, with some absent. This sample has more than 12,000 clones; roughly four fifths occur once, and the top ten carry roughly 3%. The sequenced sample was FFPE minimally invasive lung adenocarcinoma tissue. The receptors were gathered from a person aged 60-79 years with lung adenocarcinoma. The CDR3 runs from the conserved cysteine through the conserved F or W. A D gene is named only where the DNA matches it firmly. For some rows the clone size is stated as once, few or many, or as a class when expanded; others skip it.

V gene	D gene	clone size	J gene	CDR3 DNA	CDR3 protein
TRBV4-3	.	.	TRBJ2-2	TGCGCCAGCAGCCAAGTTGGCGGTACCGGGGAGCTGTTTTTT	CASSQVGGTGELFF
TRBV5-1	TRBD2	once	TRBJ2-2	TGCGCCAGCAGCCCTCTAGCGGAGAACACCGGGGAGCTGTTTTTT	CASSPLAENTGELFF
TRBV2	.	once	TRBJ2-7	TGTGCCAGCAGTCCTTTGTTGCGATACGAGCAGTACTTC	CASSPLLRYEQYF
TRBV6-4	.	.	TRBJ1-3	TGTGCCCAGCCAGGAGAAGTCTCTGGAAACACCATATATTTT	CAQPGEVSGNTIYF
TRBV5-6	.	.	TRBJ2-7	TGTGCCAGCAGCTTGGCCGGGCAGGTCCCATCCTACGAGCAGTACTTC	CASSLAGQVPSYEQYF
TRBV15	.	.	TRBJ2-7	TGTGCCACCTCCCGTTTCGGAACCTACGAGCAGTACTTC	CATSRFGTYEQYF
TRBV2	.	few	TRBJ1-1	TGTGCCAGCAGGGATCGGGGATTTATGAACACTGAAGCTTTCTTT	CASRDRGFMNTEAFF
TRBV7-9	.	few	TRBJ2-1	TGTGCCAGCAGTGAGGCCAATGAGCAGTTCTTC	CASSEANEQFF
TRBV28	TRBD1	.	TRBJ2-7	TGTGCCAGCAGTCAGGACAGGGAAGAGCAGTACTTC	CASSQDREEQYF
TRBV7-3	.	.	TRBJ2-3	TGTGCCAGCAGCTTGGCGGGGCCTCCCACAGATACGCAGTATTTT	CASSLAGPPTDTQYF
TRBV4-1	.	.	TRBJ2-2	TGCGCCAGCAGCCAAGATAGTAGGCGGGAGCTGTTTTTT	CASSQDSRRELFF